These 20 T cell receptor beta chains were sequenced from one sample in a study of T cell changes during pregnancy in multiple sclerosis. Method: immunoSEQ multiplex PCR; TCRdb's copy keeps in-frame clones and lacks some. The sample has fewer than 50,000 clones, roughly 88% seen once. Specimen: peripheral blood, collected in the second trimester of pregnancy. Source of these receptors: a female donor in good health, enrolled as a control in a pregnancy study.

The CDR3: CASSDRGAGELFF. CDR3 bases: TGTGCCAGCAGTGATCGGGGAGCCGGGGAGCTGTTTTTT. This chain joins TRBV2 and TRBJ2-2, with D perhaps TRBD2 (5 bases). Germline V gene lookup returns CDR1 SNHLY and CDR2 FYNNEI. The germline V and J ends were trimmed by 3 bases and 6 bases, with 8 bases remaining between them. The CDR3 runs 13 residues.

The chain joins TRBV29-1 to TRBJ2-5; D is perhaps TRBD1 (5 bases). The DNA matches TRBJ2-7 better at its end, which makes the J call doubtful. CDR3 length: 13 residues. Germline-derived CDR1 and CDR2 are SQVTM and ANQGSEA. The CDR3 protein is CSVEDHRGYEQYF. The CDR3 nucleotides read TGCAGCGTTGAAGATCATAGGGGCTACGAGCAGTACTTC.

The J gene is TRBJ2-1, the V gene TRBV2, with 9 nucleotides matching TRBD2. This CDR3 region has 20 residues. Germline V lookup: CDR1 SNHLY, CDR2 FYNNEI. V gave up 5 bases and J gave up 0 bases; unmatched junction bases: 17. CDR3 residues: CASSHPGTSNTWGSYNEQFF. CDR3 coding DNA: TGTGCCAGCAGTCACCCCGGGACTAGCAACACCTGGGGCTCCTACAATGAGCAGTTCTTC.

This chain uses TRBV7-2 with TRBJ1-2; D gene ambiguous. CDR1 and CDR2 (germline): SGHTA, FQGNSA. The CDR3 totals 15 residues. Trimming shortened V by 1 base and J by 4 bases, and 13 bases separated the two germline ends. CDR3 DNA: TGTGCCAGCAGCTTAGGAGGCACGGGGTCCTATGGCTACACCTTC. Its protein product is CASSLGGTGSYGYTF.

In DNA form, the CDR3 reads TGTGCCAGCACCATGATCGACAGTTTAGCAAACTATGGCTACACCTTC. Translated: CASTMIDSLANYGYTF. The gene calls are TRBV2 and TRBJ1-2; tentative D call: TRBD1 (5 bases). V lost 7 bases and J lost 2, with 20 bases in between. Germline V lookup: CDR1 SNHLY, CDR2 FYNNEI. There are 16 residues in the CDR3.

The V gene is TRBV19, the J gene TRBJ1-2; 7 nucleotides align to TRBD1. The CDR3 runs 13 residues. Trimming took 10 bases from V and 0 from J; bases not matched to a gene: 5. The germline gives CDR1 LNHDA, CDR2 SQIVND (reference sequence). The CDR3 sequence is CAIRDRANYGYTF. CDR3 in DNA: TGTGCCATTCGGGACAGAGCTAACTATGGCTACACCTTC.

This clone appeared a single time. J is TRBJ2-7 and V is TRBV7-8; tentative D call: TRBD2 (6 bases). The V end lost 4 bases, the J end lost 2 bases, and 15 bases lay between the germline ends. Germline CDR1 and CDR2: SGHVS and FQNEAQ. There are 15 residues in the CDR3. CDR3 bases: TGTGCCAGCAGCTCCAGACCTAGCGTACCCTACGAGCAGTACTTC. It translates to CASSSRPSVPYEQYF.

CDR3 in amino acids: CASSGQGPHREAFF. For the CDR3, the DNA is TGTGCCAGCAGCGGACAGGGACCCCATCGTGAAGCTTTCTTT. J is TRBJ1-1 and V is TRBV7-2; TRBD1 aligns across 8 bases. V lost 5 bases, J lost 7 bases, and 9 bases stayed unmatched. The CDR3 totals 14 residues. From germline, CDR1 is SGHTA and CDR2 FQGNSA.

The chain uses TRBV6-6 and TRBJ1-5; a weak D match, TRBD1 (6 bases). The CDR3 spans 15 residues. Looked up from germline, CDR1 is MNHNY and CDR2 is SVGAGI (reference sequence). V lost 6 bases to trimming and J lost 4 bases, with 16 bases between them. The CDR3 DNA is TGTGCCAGCAGCCTGACAGGACTAGGAAATCAGCCCCAGCATTTT. This encodes CASSLTGLGNQPQHF.

This clone was seen only a few times. The chain couples TRBV4-1 to TRBJ1-4; TRBD1 might be the D (5 bases). There are 15 residues in the CDR3. Trimming left V 1 base short and J 2 bases short, with 8 bases between. Germline V gene data show CDR1 as MGHRA and CDR2 as YSYEKL. This chain's CDR3 is CASSQGAGTNEKLFF. The CDR3 nucleotides are TGCGCCAGCAGCCAAGGGGCAGGGACTAATGAAAAACTGTTTTTT.

V gene TRBV28 combines with J gene TRBJ2-7; 8 bases fit TRBD1. The CDR3 runs to 12 residues. Germline CDR1 and CDR2: MDHEN and SYDVKM. Losses at the gene ends were 7 bases for V and 3 bases for J; bases not matched to a gene: 2. The CDR3 is CASTDRGYEQYF. The CDR3 DNA reads as TGTGCCAGCACCGACAGGGGCTACGAGCAGTACTTC.

The chain employs TRBV15 and TRBJ1-1, with TRBD1 as a possible D gene (6 bases). The CDR3 consists of 16 residues. Looked up from germline, CDR1 is LNHNV and CDR2 is YYDKDF (reference sequence). V shed 1 base and J shed 4 bases, with 16 bases lying between them. The CDR3 DNA reads TGTGCCACCAGCAGAGCTGGGGGCGGCTACGGCACTGAAGCTTTCTTT. Translation gives CATSRAGGGYGTEAFF. Based on the CDR3 plus reference TRBV15 and TRBJ1-1, the full variable domain is DAMVIQNPRYQVTQFGKPVTLSCSQTLNHNVMYWYQQKSSQAPKLLFHYYDKDFNNEADTPDNFQSRRPNTSFCFLDIRSPGLGDTAMYLCATSRAGGGYGTEAFFGQGTRLTVV.

The gene calls are TRBV29-1 and TRBJ1-1; D gene uncertain. Germline V gene sequence: CDR1 SQVTM, CDR2 ANQGSEA. The CDR3 spans 14 residues. V was shortened by 7 bases and J by 1 base, with 16 bases between the two germline ends. The CDR3 sequence is CSGAPGGQNTEAFF. DNA for the CDR3: TGCAGCGGAGCCCCTGGCGGCCAGAACACTGAAGCTTTCTTT.

The chain employs TRBV19 and TRBJ1-1, with TRBD1 matching over 10 bases. This CDR3 spans 14 amino acids. Per the germline V gene, CDR1 is LNHDA and CDR2 is SQIVND (reference sequence). Germline trimming cut 6 bases from V and 1 base from J; bases unmatched to any gene: 2. CDR3: CASSRDRGNTEAFF. The CDR3 DNA reads TGTGCCAGTAGCCGGGACAGGGGGAACACTGAAGCTTTCTTT.

The chain uses TRBV10-3 and TRBJ2-1; TRBD1 matches 7 bases. The ends lost 0 bases at V and 8 bases at J; junction bases unmatched: 10. The CDR3 contains 16 residues. The germline gives CDR1 ENHRY, CDR2 SYGVKD. CDR3 protein: CAISESPTTGQDEQFF. Here the CDR3 DNA reads TGTGCCATCAGTGAGTCCCCGACGACAGGGCAGGATGAGCAGTTCTTC.

The chain combines TRBV29-1 with TRBJ1-5; 10 nucleotides match TRBD1. CDR1 is SQVTM and CDR2 is ANQGSEA in the germline V gene. Trimming at V came to 2 bases and at J to 6 bases, leaving 7 bases not matched to a gene. CDR3 size: 15 residues. The CDR3 loop reads CSVEKGQGYAQPQHF. The DNA of the CDR3 is TGCAGCGTTGAAAAGGGACAGGGGTATGCTCAGCCCCAGCATTTT.

The chain uses TRBV9 and TRBJ1-3, with 10 bases aligning to TRBD1. J was trimmed by 2 bases and V by 4 bases; bases with no gene match: 6. This CDR3 is 16 amino acids long. Germline CDR1 is SGDLS and CDR2 is YYNGEE. CDR3 protein: CASSFTGTGAGNTIYF. The CDR3 DNA reads TGTGCCAGCAGCTTCACCGGGACAGGGGCTGGAAACACCATATATTTT.

This sequence joins TRBV6-4 and TRBJ2-1; 12 bases are shared with TRBD2. Germline-derived CDR1 and CDR2 are MRHNA and SNTAGT. Trimming removed 0 bases from V and 8 bases from J; junction bases left unmatched: 5. This CDR3 is built from 16 residues. CDR3 coding DNA: TGTGCCAGCAGTGACTCGGCTAGCGGGGGGGCGGATGAGCAGTTCTTC. This codes for CASSDSASGGADEQFF.

The CDR3 sequence is CASSRRESSYNEQFF. The DNA of the CDR3 is TGCGCCAGCAGCCGGAGGGAGAGCTCCTACAATGAGCAGTTCTTC. The chain is built from TRBV5-1 and TRBJ2-1, with a tentative D call TRBD2 (6 bases). Germline CDR1 is SGHRS and CDR2 is YFSETQ. Deletions cut 4 bases from V and 0 bases from J, with 11 bases between. The CDR3 spans 15 residues.

This clone came up once. V gene TRBV15 combines with J gene TRBJ1-2; D is unresolved. V lost 1 base to trimming and J lost 6 bases, with 12 bases between them. Germline loops: CDR1 LNHNV, CDR2 YYDKDF (reference sequence). This CDR3 comprises 14 residues. This CDR3 is CATSRVKGVDGYTF. CDR3 DNA: TGTGCCACCAGCAGAGTGAAGGGAGTCGATGGCTACACCTTC.